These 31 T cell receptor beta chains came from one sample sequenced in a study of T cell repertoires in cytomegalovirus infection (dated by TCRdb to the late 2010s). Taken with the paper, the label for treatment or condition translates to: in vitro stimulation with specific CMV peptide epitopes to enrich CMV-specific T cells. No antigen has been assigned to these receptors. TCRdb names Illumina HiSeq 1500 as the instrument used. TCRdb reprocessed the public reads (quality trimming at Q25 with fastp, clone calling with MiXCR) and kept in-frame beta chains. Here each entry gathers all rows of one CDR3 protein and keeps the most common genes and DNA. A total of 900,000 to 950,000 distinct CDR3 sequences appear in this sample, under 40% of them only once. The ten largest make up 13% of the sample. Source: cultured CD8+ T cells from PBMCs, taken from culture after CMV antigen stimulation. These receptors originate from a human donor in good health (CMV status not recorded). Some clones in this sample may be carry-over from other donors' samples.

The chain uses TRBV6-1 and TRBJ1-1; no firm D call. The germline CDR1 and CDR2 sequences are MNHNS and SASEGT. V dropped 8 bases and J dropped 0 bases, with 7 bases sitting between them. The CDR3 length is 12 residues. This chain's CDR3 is CASGGMNTEAFF. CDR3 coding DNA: TGTGCCAGCGGTGGGATGAACACTGAAGCTTTCTTT.

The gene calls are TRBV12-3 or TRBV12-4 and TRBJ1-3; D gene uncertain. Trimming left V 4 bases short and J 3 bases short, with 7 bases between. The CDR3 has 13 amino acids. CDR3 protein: CASSSPNGNTIYF. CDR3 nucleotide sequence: TGTGCCAGCAGTTCCCCCAATGGAAACACCATATATTTT.

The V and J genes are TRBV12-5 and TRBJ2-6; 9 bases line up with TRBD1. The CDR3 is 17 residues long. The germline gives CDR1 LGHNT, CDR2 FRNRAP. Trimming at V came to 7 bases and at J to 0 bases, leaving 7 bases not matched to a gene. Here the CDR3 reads CASAGDRVSSGANVLTF. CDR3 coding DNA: TGTGCTAGTGCCGGGGACAGGGTTTCCTCTGGGGCCAACGTCCTGACTTTC.

The CDR3 DNA sequence: TGTGCCAGCAGTTATGGCAGGGGGACGGATGGCTACACCTTC. Translated: CASSYGRGTDGYTF. The chain carries TRBV6-5 and TRBJ1-2; TRBD1 agrees at 7 bases. Per germline, CDR1 MNHEY and CDR2 SVGAGI. CDR3 length: 14 residues. V lost 3 bases and J lost 6; bases outside the gene matches: 7.

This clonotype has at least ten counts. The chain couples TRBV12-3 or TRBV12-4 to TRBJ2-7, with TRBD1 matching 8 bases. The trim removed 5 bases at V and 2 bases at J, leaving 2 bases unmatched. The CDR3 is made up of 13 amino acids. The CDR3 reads CASSGQGTYEQYF. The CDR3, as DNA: TGTGCCAGCAGTGGACAGGGCACCTACGAGCAGTACTTC.

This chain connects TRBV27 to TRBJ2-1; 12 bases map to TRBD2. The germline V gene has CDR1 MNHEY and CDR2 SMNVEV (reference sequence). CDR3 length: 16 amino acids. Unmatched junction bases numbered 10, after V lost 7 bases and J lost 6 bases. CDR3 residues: CASTNLVGLAGNEQFF. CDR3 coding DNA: TGTGCCAGCACCAACTTGGTGGGACTAGCGGGCAATGAGCAGTTCTTC.

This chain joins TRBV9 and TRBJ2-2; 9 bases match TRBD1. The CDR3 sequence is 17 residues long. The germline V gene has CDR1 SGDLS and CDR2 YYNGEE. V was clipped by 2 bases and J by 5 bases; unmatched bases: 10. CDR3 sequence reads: CASSVSRDRVVTGELFF. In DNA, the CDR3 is TGTGCCAGCAGCGTGTCCCGGGACAGGGTGGTGACCGGGGAGCTGTTTTTT.

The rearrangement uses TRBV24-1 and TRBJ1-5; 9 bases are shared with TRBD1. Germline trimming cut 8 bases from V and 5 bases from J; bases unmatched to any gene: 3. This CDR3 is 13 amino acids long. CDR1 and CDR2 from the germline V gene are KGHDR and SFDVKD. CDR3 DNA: TGTGCCACCAAGGGACAGGGCGATCAGCCCCAGCATTTT. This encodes CATKGQGDQPQHF.

The CDR3 protein is CASSEMEVAVYEQYF. The CDR3 DNA is TGTGCCAGTAGCGAGATGGAGGTCGCGGTTTACGAGCAGTACTTC. This sequence joins TRBV19 and TRBJ2-7; D might be TRBD2 (5 bases). This CDR3 comprises 15 residues. Germline values: CDR1 LNHDA, CDR2 SQIVND (reference sequence). V was trimmed by 6 bases and J by 4 bases, leaving 19 bases between them. The variable domain in full, completed from reference TRBV19 and TRBJ2-7, reads DGGITQSPKYLFRKEGQNVTLSCEQNLNHDAMYWYRQDPGQGLRLIYYSQIVNDFQKGDIAEGYSVSREKKESFPLTVTSAQKNPTAFYLCASSEMEVAVYEQYFGPGTRLTVT.

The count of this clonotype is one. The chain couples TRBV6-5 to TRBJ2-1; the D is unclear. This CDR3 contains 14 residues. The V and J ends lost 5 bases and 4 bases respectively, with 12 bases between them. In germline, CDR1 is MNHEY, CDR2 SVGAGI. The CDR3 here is CASSPNSMYNEQFF. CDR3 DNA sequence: TGTGCCAGCAGTCCAAACTCTATGTACAATGAGCAGTTCTTC.

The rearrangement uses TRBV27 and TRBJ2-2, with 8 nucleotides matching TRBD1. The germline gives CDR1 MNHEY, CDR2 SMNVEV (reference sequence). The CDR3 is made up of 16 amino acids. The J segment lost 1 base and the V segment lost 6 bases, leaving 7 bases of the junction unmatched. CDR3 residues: CASRPRQGRNTGELFF. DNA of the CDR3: TGTGCCAGCAGACCGAGACAGGGGCGGAACACCGGGGAGCTGTTTTTT.

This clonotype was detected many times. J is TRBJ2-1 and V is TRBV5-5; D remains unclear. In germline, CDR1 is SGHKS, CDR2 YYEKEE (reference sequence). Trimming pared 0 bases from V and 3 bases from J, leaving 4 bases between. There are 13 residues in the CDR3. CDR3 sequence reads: CASSLAIYNEQFF. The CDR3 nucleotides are TGTGCCAGCAGCTTGGCAATCTACAATGAGCAGTTCTTC. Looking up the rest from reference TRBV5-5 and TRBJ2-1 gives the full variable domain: DAGVTQSPTHLIKTRGQQVTLRCSPISGHKSVSWYQQVLGQGPQFIFQYYEKEERGRGNFPDRFSARQFPNYSSELNVNALLLGDSALYLCASSLAIYNEQFFGPGTRLTVL.

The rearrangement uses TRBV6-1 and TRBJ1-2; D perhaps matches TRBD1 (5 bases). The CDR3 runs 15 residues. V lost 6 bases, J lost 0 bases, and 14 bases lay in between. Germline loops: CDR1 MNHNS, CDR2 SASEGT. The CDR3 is CASRGDRRANYGYTF. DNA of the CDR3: TGTGCCAGCAGGGGGGACCGCCGGGCTAACTATGGCTACACCTTC.

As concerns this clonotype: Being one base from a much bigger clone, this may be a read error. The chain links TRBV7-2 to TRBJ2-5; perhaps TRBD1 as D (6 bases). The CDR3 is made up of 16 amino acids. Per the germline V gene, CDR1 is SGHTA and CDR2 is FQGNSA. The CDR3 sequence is CANSFSSRGILGAQYF. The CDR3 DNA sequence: TGTGCCAACAGCTTTTCTAGCAGGGGCATCCTAGGGGCCCAGTACTTC.

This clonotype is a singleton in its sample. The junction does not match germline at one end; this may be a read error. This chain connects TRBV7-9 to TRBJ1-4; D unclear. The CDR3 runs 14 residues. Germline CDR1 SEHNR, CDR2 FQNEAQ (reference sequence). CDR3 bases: TGTGTCAGCAGCCCCAGTGCAACTAATGAAAAACTGTTTTTT. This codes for CVSSPSATNEKLFF.

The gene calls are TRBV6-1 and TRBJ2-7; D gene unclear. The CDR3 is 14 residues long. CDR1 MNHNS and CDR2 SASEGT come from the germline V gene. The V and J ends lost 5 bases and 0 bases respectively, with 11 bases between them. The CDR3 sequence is CASSSRTSSYEQYF. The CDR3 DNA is TGTGCCAGCAGTAGCAGGACGAGCTCCTACGAGCAGTACTTC.

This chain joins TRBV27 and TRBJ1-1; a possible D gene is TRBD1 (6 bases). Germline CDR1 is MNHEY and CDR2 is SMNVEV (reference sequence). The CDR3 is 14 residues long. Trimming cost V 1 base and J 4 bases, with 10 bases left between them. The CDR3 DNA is TGTGCCAGCAGTTTATTACTAGGGGGCACTGAAGCTTTCTTT. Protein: CASSLLLGGTEAFF.

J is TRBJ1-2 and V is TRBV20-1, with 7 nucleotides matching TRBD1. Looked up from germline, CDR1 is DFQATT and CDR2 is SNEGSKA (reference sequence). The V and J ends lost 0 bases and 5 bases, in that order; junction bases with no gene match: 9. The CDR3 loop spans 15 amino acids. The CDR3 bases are TGCAGTGCTAGAGATTCGGAGGGGGCGTATTATGGCTACACCTTC. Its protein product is CSARDSEGAYYGYTF.

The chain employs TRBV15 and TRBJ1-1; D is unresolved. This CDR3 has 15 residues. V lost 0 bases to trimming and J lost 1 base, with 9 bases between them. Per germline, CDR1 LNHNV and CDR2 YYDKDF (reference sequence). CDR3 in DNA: TGTGCCACCAGCAGAGATAGGGTACGGAACACTGAAGCTTTCTTT. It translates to CATSRDRVRNTEAFF. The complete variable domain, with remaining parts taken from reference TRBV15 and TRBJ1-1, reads DAMVIQNPRYQVTQFGKPVTLSCSQTLNHNVMYWYQQKSSQAPKLLFHYYDKDFNNEADTPDNFQSRRPNTSFCFLDIRSPGLGDTAMYLCATSRDRVRNTEAFFGQGTRLTVV.

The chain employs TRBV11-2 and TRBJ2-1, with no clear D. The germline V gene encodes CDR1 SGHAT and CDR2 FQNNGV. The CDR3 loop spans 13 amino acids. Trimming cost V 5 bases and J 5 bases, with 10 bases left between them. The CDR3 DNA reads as TGTGCCAGCAGCGCGACTCCCGACAATGAGCAGTTCTTC. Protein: CASSATPDNEQFF.

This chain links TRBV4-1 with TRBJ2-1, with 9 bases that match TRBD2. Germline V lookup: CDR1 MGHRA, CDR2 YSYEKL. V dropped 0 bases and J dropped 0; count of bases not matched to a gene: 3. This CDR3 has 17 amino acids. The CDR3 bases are TGCGCCAGCAGCCAAGAAGCGGGAGGAGCCTCCTACAATGAGCAGTTCTTC. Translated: CASSQEAGGASYNEQFF.

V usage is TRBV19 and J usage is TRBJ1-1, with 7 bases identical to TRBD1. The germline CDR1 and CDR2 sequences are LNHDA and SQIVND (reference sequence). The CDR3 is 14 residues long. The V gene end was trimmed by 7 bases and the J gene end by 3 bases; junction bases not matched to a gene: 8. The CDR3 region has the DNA TGTGCCAGTATCCCTCGGGACAGAGACACTGAAGCTTTCTTT. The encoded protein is CASIPRDRDTEAFF.

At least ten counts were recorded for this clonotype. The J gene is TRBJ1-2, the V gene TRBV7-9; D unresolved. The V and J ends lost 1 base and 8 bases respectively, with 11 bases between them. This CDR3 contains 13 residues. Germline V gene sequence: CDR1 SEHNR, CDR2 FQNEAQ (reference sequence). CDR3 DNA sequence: TGTGCCAGCAGCTTAGGTGTCTCGGGCGGCTACACCTTC. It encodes CASSLGVSGGYTF.

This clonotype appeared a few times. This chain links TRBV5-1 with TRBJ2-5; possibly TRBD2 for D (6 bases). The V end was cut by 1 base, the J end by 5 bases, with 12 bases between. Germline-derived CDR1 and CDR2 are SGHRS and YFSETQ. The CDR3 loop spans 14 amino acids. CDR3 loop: CASSLWTILETQYF. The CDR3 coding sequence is TGCGCCAGCAGCTTGTGGACTATACTGGAGACCCAGTACTTC. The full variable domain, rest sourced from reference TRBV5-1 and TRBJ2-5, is KAGVTQTPRYLIKTRGQQVTLSCSPISGHRSVSWYQQTPGQGLQFLFEYFSETQRNKGNFPGRFSGRQFSNSRSEMNVSTLELGDSALYLCASSLWTILETQYFGPGTRLLVL.

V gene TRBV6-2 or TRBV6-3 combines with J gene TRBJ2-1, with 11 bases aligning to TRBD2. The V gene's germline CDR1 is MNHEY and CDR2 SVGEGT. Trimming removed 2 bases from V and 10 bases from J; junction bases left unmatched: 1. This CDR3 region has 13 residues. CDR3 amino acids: CASSYLAGGEQFF. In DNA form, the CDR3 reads TGTGCCAGCAGTTACCTAGCGGGGGGCGAGCAGTTCTTC.

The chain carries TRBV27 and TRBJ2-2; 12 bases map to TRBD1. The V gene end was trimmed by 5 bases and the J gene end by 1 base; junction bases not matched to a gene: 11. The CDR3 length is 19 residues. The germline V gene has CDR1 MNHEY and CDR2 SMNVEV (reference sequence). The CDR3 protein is CASSPAGTGGAGNTGELFF. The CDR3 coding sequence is TGTGCCAGCAGTCCGGCCGGGACAGGGGGCGCGGGGAACACCGGGGAGCTGTTTTTT.

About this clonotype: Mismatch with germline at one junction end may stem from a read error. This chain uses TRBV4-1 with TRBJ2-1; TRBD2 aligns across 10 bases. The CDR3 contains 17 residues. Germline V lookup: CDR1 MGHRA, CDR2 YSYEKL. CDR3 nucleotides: TGTGCCAGCAGCCGCCCGTCTAGCGGGGGTACACACAATGAGCAGTTCTTC. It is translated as CASSRPSSGGTHNEQFF.

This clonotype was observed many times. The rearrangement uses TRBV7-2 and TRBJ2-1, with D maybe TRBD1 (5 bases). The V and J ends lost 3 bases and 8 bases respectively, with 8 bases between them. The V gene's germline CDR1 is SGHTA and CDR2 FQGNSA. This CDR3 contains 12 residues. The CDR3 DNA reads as TGTGCCAGCAGCTTCCAGGGTGATGAGCAGTTCTTC. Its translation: CASSFQGDEQFF.

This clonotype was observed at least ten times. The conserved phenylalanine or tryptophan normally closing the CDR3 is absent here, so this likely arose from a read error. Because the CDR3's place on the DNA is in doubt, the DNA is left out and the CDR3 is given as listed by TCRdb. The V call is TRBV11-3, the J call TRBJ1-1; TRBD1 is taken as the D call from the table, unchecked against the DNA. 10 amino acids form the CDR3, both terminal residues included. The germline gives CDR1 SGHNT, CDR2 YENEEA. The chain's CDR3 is CASSLGPGSV.

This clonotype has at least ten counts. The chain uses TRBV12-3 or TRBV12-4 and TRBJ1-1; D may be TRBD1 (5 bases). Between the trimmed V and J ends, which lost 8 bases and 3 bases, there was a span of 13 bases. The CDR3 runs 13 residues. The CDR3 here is CASGPRDDTEAFF. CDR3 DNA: TGTGCCAGCGGCCCTAGGGACGACACTGAAGCTTTCTTT.

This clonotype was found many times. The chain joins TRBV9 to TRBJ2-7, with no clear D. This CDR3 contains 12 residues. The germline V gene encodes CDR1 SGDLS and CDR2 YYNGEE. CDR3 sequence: CPRVLLTYEQYV. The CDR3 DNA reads TGCCCGCGAGTACTCCTAACCTACGAGCAGTACGTC.